The 15 T cell receptor beta chains below come from one sample, sequenced in a study of T cells in Graves' hyperthyroidism and ophthalmopathy. Regions amplified from RNA transcripts were the TCR beta CDR3 regions. The study used the HTBI primer set for a first-round RT-PCR of the TCR CDR3. TCRdb analysed the multiplex PCR reads with MiXCR anew, one entry per CDR3 protein. The sample holds approximately 570,000 distinct CDR3 sequences, approximately 20% seen once. Sequenced: blood. The receptors originated from a man aged 35 to 55 with Graves' ophthalmopathy.

This clonotype was counted many times. V and J are TRBV20-1 and TRBJ2-3; possibly TRBD2 for D (6 bases). In germline, CDR1 is DFQATT, CDR2 SNEGSKA (reference sequence). The CDR3 runs 17 residues. The V end was cut by 3 bases, the J end by 1 base, with 20 bases between. The CDR3 loop reads CSASLFAVAAGTDTQYF. The CDR3, as DNA: TGCAGTGCTAGTTTGTTTGCAGTAGCGGCGGGCACAGATACGCAGTATTTT.

Ten or more counts support this clonotype. V is TRBV29-1 and J is TRBJ1-1; possible D gene TRBD1, 6 bases. The germline gives CDR1 SQVTM, CDR2 ANQGSEA. The germline V and J ends were trimmed by 5 bases and 2 bases, with 12 bases remaining between them. The CDR3 covers 13 residues. CDR3 DNA sequence: TGCAGCGTTCGTCGACAGGACAACACTGAAGCTTTCTTT. It specifies CSVRRQDNTEAFF.

This clonotype has a count of ten or more. The chain employs TRBV9 and TRBJ2-7; D not resolved. The CDR3 is made up of 13 amino acids. Germline CDR1 and CDR2: SGDLS and YYNGEE. V lost 4 bases and J 2 bases, leaving 10 bases between the germline ends. For the CDR3, the DNA is TGTGCCAGCAGCCCCACATTGGCCTACGAGCAGTACTTC. This sequence encodes CASSPTLAYEQYF.

The chain uses TRBV7-6 and TRBJ2-7, with D possibly being TRBD1 (5 bases). Germline V gene data show CDR1 as SGHVS and CDR2 as FNYEAQ. This CDR3 region has 16 residues. Trimming shortened V by 1 base and J by 2 bases, and 15 bases separated the two germline ends. The CDR3 bases are TGTGCCAGCAGCTTAGGGTCCGGACACCTAGCCTACGAGCAGTACTTC. It specifies CASSLGSGHLAYEQYF.

With regard to this clonotype: This may stem from a read error, because a much larger clone lies one nucleotide away. The chain links TRBV27 to TRBJ2-7, with no clear D. The CDR3 loop spans 12 amino acids. Germline values: CDR1 MNHEY, CDR2 SMNVEV (reference sequence). CDR3 nucleotides: TGTGCCAACAGTTCCCGCCAGTACGAGCAGTACTTC. The encoded protein is CANSSRQYEQYF.

This clonotype was counted only a few times. The chain couples TRBV3-1 to TRBJ2-3, with D perhaps matching TRBD1 (7 bases). The CDR3 contains 14 residues. Trimming took off 3 bases at V and 6 bases at J, with 13 bases between the two ends. Germline values: CDR1 LGHDT, CDR2 YNNKEL (reference sequence). DNA for the CDR3: TGTGCCAGCAGCCAGCTCCCAGGGGGGGATACGCAGTATTTT. Translation: CASSQLPGGDTQYF.

As concerns this clonotype: Since the CDR3 does not end with the conserved phenylalanine or tryptophan, this likely comes from a read error. V and J are TRBV19 and TRBJ2-5; possible D gene TRBD2, 6 bases. Germline V CDR1 and CDR2: LNHDA, SQIVND (reference sequence). The CDR3 extends over 14 amino acids. V lost 3 bases, J lost 2 bases, and 10 bases lay in between. CDR3 protein: CASSMGLSQETQYV. The CDR3 DNA is TGTGCCAGTAGTATGGGACTTTCGCAAGAGACCCAGTACGTC.

This clonotype has ten or more counts. This chain uses TRBV20-1 with TRBJ2-5; D remains unclear. Trimming cost V 1 base and J 0 bases, with 9 bases left between them. CDR3 size: 14 residues. Germline CDR1 DFQATT, CDR2 SNEGSKA (reference sequence). CDR3 amino acids: CSARVRPNQETQYF. In nucleotides, the CDR3 is TGCAGTGCTAGAGTTCGGCCGAACCAAGAGACCCAGTACTTC.

The V and J genes are TRBV28 and TRBJ1-3, with D perhaps matching TRBD1 (6 bases). The germline gives CDR1 MDHEN, CDR2 SYDVKM. The CDR3 totals 15 residues. Trimming cost V 7 bases and J 3 bases, with 16 bases left between them. Here the CDR3 reads CASTPWGDIGNTIYF. The CDR3 DNA follows: TGTGCCAGCACCCCTTGGGGGGACATTGGAAACACCATATATTTT.

A remark on this clonotype: A much larger clonotype is one base distant, so this may be a read error. The CDR3 DNA is TGTGCCAGCAGTGGGAGAGGCACAGATACGCAGTATTTT. It translates to CASSGRGTDTQYF. The chain is built from TRBV2 and TRBJ2-3; D is ambiguous. The CDR3 extends over 13 amino acids. CDR1 SNHLY and CDR2 FYNNEI come from the germline V gene. The ends were cut back, 4 bases at V and 1 base at J, with 6 bases in the middle.

This clonotype has just a few counts. The chain employs TRBV5-6 and TRBJ2-7; 15 positions match TRBD2. The V segment lost 3 bases and the J segment 5 bases; nucleotides outside the gene matches: 9. Germline V gene data show CDR1 as SGHDT and CDR2 as YYEEEE. The CDR3 length is 17 residues. The CDR3: CASSYLRTSGRVNEQYF. The CDR3 region has the DNA TGTGCCAGCAGCTACCTTCGGACTAGCGGGAGGGTCAACGAGCAGTACTTC.

This clonotype has a handful of counts. V is TRBV4-2 and J is TRBJ2-2; a possible D gene is TRBD2 (6 bases). Trimming left V 0 bases short and J 5 bases short, with 16 bases between. The CDR3 runs to 17 residues. The germline CDR1 and CDR2 sequences are LGHNA and YNFKEQ. The CDR3 DNA sequence: TGTGCCAGCAGCCAAGATTTCCCTAGCGAACGAACCGGGGAGCTGTTTTTT. Its protein is CASSQDFPSERTGELFF.

In its sample, this clonotype was seen a few times. This rearrangement joins TRBV30 to TRBJ1-1; TRBD1 is a possible D gene (5 bases). The CDR3 spans 14 residues. The V end lost 0 bases, the J end lost 1 base, and 9 bases lay between the germline ends. Germline CDR1 and CDR2: GTSNPN and SVGIG (reference sequence). The CDR3 DNA reads as TGTGCCTGGAGTGTTTTAGACAGGAACACTGAAGCTTTCTTT. Its translation: CAWSVLDRNTEAFF.

The chain has TRBV5-1 and TRBJ2-5, with no clear D. The CDR3 totals 13 residues. Per germline, CDR1 SGHRS and CDR2 YFSETQ. V was pared by 3 bases and J by 4 bases, with 10 bases between. The CDR3 sequence is CASSWRPGETQYF. CDR3 sequence (DNA): TGCGCCAGCAGCTGGCGGCCAGGAGAGACCCAGTACTTC.

The genes are TRBV6-1 and TRBJ1-2; TRBD1 agrees at 9 bases. J lost 2 bases, V lost 6 bases, and 13 bases had no gene match. The CDR3 totals 17 residues. From germline, CDR1 is MNHNS and CDR2 SASEGT. The CDR3 here is CASRHPGQGGANYGYTF. As DNA, the CDR3 is TGTGCCAGCAGACACCCGGGACAGGGTGGGGCCAACTATGGCTACACCTTC.